The 14 T cell receptor beta chains listed next were all sequenced from one sample in a study of T cell repertoires in cytomegalovirus infection. The antigens of these receptors remain unknown. One entry per CDR3 protein results from TCRdb running MiXCR on the reads. The table lists approximately 730,000 distinct CDR3 sequences, around a third of them singletons. The sample here was cultured PBMCs, taken from culture after CMV antigen stimulation. The receptors were sampled from a human donor in good health (CMV status not recorded). Some clones in this sample may be carry-over from other donors' samples.

V usage is TRBV4-1 and J usage is TRBJ1-5; no firm D call. With 4 bases removed from V and 4 bases from J, the gap between germline ends came to 14 bases. Germline assignment: CDR1 MGHRA and CDR2 YSYEKL. This CDR3 has 15 amino acids. The CDR3 DNA is TGCGCCAGCAGCCCCACGAGGAGTTCAAATCAGCCCCAGCATTTT. Protein: CASSPTRSSNQPQHF.

This clonotype was found once. This chain's CDR3 is CASSPGGGSAEAFF. CDR3 bases: TGTGCCAGTAGCCCAGGAGGGGGGTCCGCTGAAGCTTTCTTT. V usage is TRBV19 and J usage is TRBJ1-1; a weak D match, TRBD1 (6 bases). The CDR3 contains 14 residues. Trimming pared 6 bases from V and 6 bases from J, leaving 17 bases between. Germline V gives CDR1 LNHDA, CDR2 SQIVND (reference sequence). Combining the CDR3 with reference TRBV19 and TRBJ1-1 gives the whole variable domain DGGITQSPKYLFRKEGQNVTLSCEQNLNHDAMYWYRQDPGQGLRLIYYSQIVNDFQKGDIAEGYSVSREKKESFPLTVTSAQKNPTAFYLCASSPGGGSAEAFFGQGTRLTVV.

This clonotype was seen a few times. The CDR3 protein is CASSPRGQRASEQFF. CDR3 in DNA: TGTGCCAGCAGCCCGAGGGGACAAAGGGCGAGTGAGCAGTTCTTC. The chain recombines TRBV9 with TRBJ2-1, with D tentatively TRBD1 (6 bases). Germline V lookup: CDR1 SGDLS, CDR2 YYNGEE. The CDR3 is 15 amino acids. With 4 bases removed from V and 9 bases from J, the gap between germline ends came to 20 bases.

The chain links TRBV9 to TRBJ2-1; no clear D gene. The CDR3 contains 12 residues. Germline V gives CDR1 SGDLS, CDR2 YYNGEE. V was cut by 4 bases and J by 7 bases, with 9 bases left in between. The CDR3, as DNA: TGTGCCAGCAGCCCTAACTGGAATGAGCAGTTCTTC. Translation: CASSPNWNEQFF.

The chain uses TRBV20-1 and TRBJ2-7, with D unclear. With 5 bases removed from V and 2 bases from J, the gap between germline ends came to 7 bases. The CDR3 consists of 11 residues. CDR1 DFQATT and CDR2 SNEGSKA come from the germline V gene (reference sequence). The CDR3 DNA reads TGCAGTGCTGGACCGGCCTACGAGCAGTACTTC. Its translation: CSAGPAYEQYF.

The chain links TRBV12-3 or TRBV12-4 to TRBJ1-1, with unresolved D. This CDR3 is 14 amino acids long. Trimming left V 5 bases short and J 0 bases short, with 10 bases between. In nucleotides, the CDR3 is TGTGCCAGCAGTCCTTGGACGGTGAACACTGAAGCTTTCTTT. It is translated as CASSPWTVNTEAFF.

This chain joins TRBV29-1 and TRBJ2-7; 7 bases are a match to TRBD1. Trimming cost V 4 bases and J 1 base; bases outside gene matches: 10. Germline V gene sequence: CDR1 SQVTM, CDR2 ANQGSEA. This CDR3 is built from 15 residues. The CDR3 DNA reads TGCAGCGTTGGAGGAGGCAGGGGGTTATCCTACGAGCAGTACTTC. Encoded protein: CSVGGGRGLSYEQYF.

The chain couples TRBV6-2 or TRBV6-3 to TRBJ2-1; 9 positions agree with TRBD2. The CDR3 length is 16 residues. With V trimmed by 0 bases and J by 8 bases, 8 bases remained unmatched. Per the germline V gene, CDR1 is MNHEY and CDR2 is SVGEGT. CDR3: CASSYSEREVPDEQFF. CDR3 DNA sequence: TGTGCCAGCAGTTACTCCGAGCGGGAGGTCCCAGATGAGCAGTTCTTC.

The CDR3: CASSLSPFPGGHGYTF. CDR3 bases: TGTGCCAGCAGCTTAAGTCCCTTTCCAGGGGGACATGGCTACACCTTC. V and J are TRBV7-6 and TRBJ1-2; 7 bases match TRBD1. The CDR3 runs to 16 residues. Germline V gene lookup returns CDR1 SGHVS and CDR2 FNYEAQ. V dropped 2 bases and J dropped 6; count of bases not matched to a gene: 12.

The chain employs TRBV7-8 and TRBJ2-1; 7 bases line up with TRBD2. Losses at the gene ends were 6 bases for V and 3 bases for J; bases not matched to a gene: 5. This CDR3 contains 14 residues. The germline gives CDR1 SGHVS, CDR2 FQNEAQ. The DNA for the CDR3 is TGTGCCAGCAGACTGAGCGGGATCTACAATGAGCAGTTCTTC. As protein: CASRLSGIYNEQFF.

This clonotype was counted at least ten times. In DNA form, the CDR3 reads TGCGCCAGCAGCCTTCGGACAGTTATAACCTATAATTCACCCCTCCACTTT. Amino acids: CASSLRTVITYNSPLHF. The chain recombines TRBV4-1 with TRBJ1-6; weak D call: TRBD1 (6 bases). This CDR3 has 17 residues. Germline V gives CDR1 MGHRA, CDR2 YSYEKL. The V and J ends lost 4 bases and 2 bases respectively, with 15 bases between them.

This rearrangement joins TRBV5-5 to TRBJ2-3; D may match TRBD1 or TRBD2 (5 bases each). The CDR3 consists of 16 residues. In germline, CDR1 is SGHKS, CDR2 YYEKEE (reference sequence). Trimming removed 0 bases at V and 7 bases at J, with 18 bases between. CDR3 in amino acids: CASSLAVGAWRNTQYF. The DNA of the CDR3 is TGTGCCAGCAGCTTGGCCGTCGGGGCATGGAGGAATACGCAGTATTTT.

The chain joins TRBV7-3 to TRBJ1-6, with D perhaps TRBD1 (5 bases). The CDR3 has 18 amino acids. V dropped 2 bases and J dropped 0 bases, with 14 bases sitting between them. Per germline, CDR1 SGHTA and CDR2 FQGTGA. Written as DNA, the CDR3 is TGTGCCAGCAGCTTAGTCGCAGGGTTTGGCTCCTATAATTCACCCCTCCACTTT. It yields the protein CASSLVAGFGSYNSPLHF.

This sequence joins TRBV6-2 or TRBV6-3 and TRBJ2-1, with 7 bases fitting TRBD1. V dropped 11 bases and J dropped 7; count of bases not matched to a gene: 11. The length of the CDR3 is 13 residues. Germline assignment: CDR1 MNHEY and CDR2 SVGEGT. The CDR3 sequence is CALRDSGRNEQFF. CDR3 DNA sequence: TGTGCCCTCCGGGACAGCGGTAGGAATGAGCAGTTCTTC.